This T cell receptor (beta chain) came from a study of T cell responses to AZD1222 COVID-19 vaccine listed by TCRdb under 2021. For the wider study: AZD1222 recipients given second doses at about 4 weeks or at about 12 weeks were pooled, since spike-specific TCR depth and breadth were not found to differ between the two schedules. A total of 233 trial participants underwent TCR sequencing, of whom nearly 210 had received two doses of AZD1222 and about 26 had received two doses of the MenACWY control vaccine. Trial participants were enrolled into age subgroups of 18-55, 56-69 and 70-plus years, which contained about 150, 28 and 57 TCR-sequenced participants, respectively.

The CDR3 regions of human TCRbeta chains were subjected to immunosequencing. The study's processing was this. Repertoire TCRs were checked for matches against a reference library of SARS-CoV-2-specific TCRs that had been generated using the MIRA antigen-specificity platform. Breadth was defined as the fraction of unique TCRs that were SARS-CoV-2-associated, and depth was defined as the fraction of total T cells that were SARS-CoV-2-associated. Using the MIRA data, each spike-specific TCR was assigned both to the spike region to which the TCR was reactive and to a CD4 or CD8 class. Log10-transformed breadth and depth values were compared by one-way ANOVA with Sidak's multiple comparisons tests. The table comes from immuneACCESS by way of TCRdb, which keeps in-frame sequences with V and J called. Part of the clones is missing from these tables; in studies checked, under half for an unresolved V gene and the rest for unknown reasons. That table furnishes V, J and clone size, whereas the DNA furnished D and trimming. Counted in this sample were 95,000 to 150,000 clones; roughly 90% of them appeared once. The ten biggest clones cover around 0.96% of the sample.

Reading from cysteine to phenylalanine, the CDR3 counts 15 amino acids. The read is trimmed to its CDR3 DNA, 45 bases read in frame from base 1. CDR1 and CDR2 are read off the germline V gene (reference sequence) as SGHAT and FQDESV. Cut back by 3 bases and 11 bases, the V and J ends lie 19 bases apart. This specimen's time point label, per the study, means: baseline before first vaccination. Samples from vaccinated people were obtained from the UK trials COV001 and COV002, which included a single-blind randomized controlled phase 2/3 trial of AZD1222 (ChAdOx1 nCoV-19) in healthy adults. For TCRbeta chain sequencing, PBMC samples from trial participants were taken at day 0 and at day 28 after the second dose. Results and caveats for the whole study, not just this receptor: After two AZD1222 doses, spike-specific TCR breadth and depth were significantly higher than at day 0 and than in MenACWY recipients. Because no day 14 peak-response samples were available, repertoires were characterized only after the peak T cell response. Most participants were white British and females outnumbered males, and the authors suggested that clonal diversity may have been underestimated. Conclusions about previously exposed vaccinees were limited because only 5 or 6 AZD1222 recipients were SARS-CoV-2 seropositive at baseline. Reportedly, close to half of the unique spike-specific TCRs recognized epitopes lying outside the regions that are mutated in the B.1.351 and B.1.1.7 variants. Vaccine-associated CD4 TCRs spanned the whole spike protein, with dominant responses in regions 160-218 and 743-854. The 56-69-year group was small, and its depth increase did not reach significance, likely because of low power.

Concerning this clone itself: What antigen it recognizes has not been identified. No much larger clone is present one base from it, and per-base qualities are unavailable.

Rearrangement joined TRBV11-1 to TRBJ1-4; the D gene cannot be resolved reliably. This sequence originates from an adult in good health. The material was peripheral blood, obtained on day 0 of AZD1222 vaccination. The CDR3 loop reads CASSFTLGGWEKLFF. The bases are TGTGCCAGCAGCTTTACCCTCGGCGGTTGGGAGAAACTGTTTTTT.